The 20 T cell receptor beta chains below all came from one sample that was sequenced in a study of Ad26.COV2.S vaccination and SARS-CoV-2 variants. Clones were read by immunoSEQ multiplex PCR, and TCRdb kept only the in-frame ones, dropping some. The sample has just under 250,000 clones; around 87% are singletons. The treatment is: some 20 received Ad26.COV2.S at low or high dose, single or two shots; 5 received placebo; per-sample allocation not given. Repertoires come from day 63 after the first vaccine or placebo injection. The sample in question was peripheral blood, obtained in a trial of Ad26.COV2.S vaccine versus placebo. These receptors came from a person aged 18-60 years who received the Ad26.COV2.S COVID-19 vaccine or a placebo.

This clone was picked up one time. The rearrangement links TRBV28 to TRBJ2-2; 11 bases are a match to TRBD1. In germline, CDR1 is MDHEN, CDR2 SYDVKM. This CDR3 spans 14 amino acids. V was clipped by 5 bases and J by 6 bases; unmatched bases: 2. Here the CDR3 DNA reads TGTGCCAGCAGTACGGGACAGGGGGCCGGGGAGCTGTTTTTT. Its protein is CASSTGQGAGELFF. Combining the CDR3 with reference TRBV28 and TRBJ2-2 gives the whole variable domain DVKVTQSSRYLVKRTGEKVFLECVQDMDHENMFWYRQDPGLGLRLIYFSYDVKMKEKGDIPEGYSVSREKKERFSLILESASTNQTSMYLCASSTGQGAGELFFGEGSRLTVL.

J is TRBJ1-2 and V is TRBV18; 8 nucleotides match TRBD1. CDR3 length equals 15 residues. The germline V gene has CDR1 KGHSH and CDR2 LQKENI. The V segment lost 3 bases and the J segment 4 bases; nucleotides outside the gene matches: 7. The CDR3: CASSPDRASGYGYTF. CDR3 DNA sequence: TGTGCCAGCTCACCGGACAGGGCTTCTGGCTATGGCTACACCTTC.

The CDR3 DNA sequence: TGCGCCAGCAGCCAAGATGCGACAGGGGGGCGGTACGAGCAGTACTTC. Translation: CASSQDATGGRYEQYF. The rearrangement uses TRBV4-3 and TRBJ2-7, with 9 bases fitting TRBD1. The germline gives CDR1 LGHNA, CDR2 YSLEER. The CDR3 spans 16 residues. V shed 0 bases, J shed 4 bases, and the junction held 7 bases outside the gene matches.

In nucleotides, the CDR3 is TGTGCCAGCAGCTTGTCCAGGGAAGCCCATGGCTACACCTTC. Its translation is CASSLSREAHGYTF. The chain employs TRBV5-4 and TRBJ1-2; D possibly corresponds to TRBD1 (5 bases). The CDR3 extends over 14 amino acids. Trimming left V 1 base short and J 6 bases short, with 13 bases between. Germline CDR1 reads SGHNT; CDR2 reads YYREEE (reference sequence).

J is TRBJ2-5 and V is TRBV18; the match to TRBD1 covers 12 bases. The germline V gene encodes CDR1 KGHSH and CDR2 LQKENI. Losses at the gene ends were 3 bases for V and 5 bases for J; bases not matched to a gene: 16. There are 19 residues in the CDR3. CDR3 nucleotides: TGTGCCAGCTCACCGCCAAGAGGGACAGGGGGCGAAAAGGGGGAGACCCAGTACTTC. Translating it yields CASSPPRGTGGEKGETQYF.

The J gene is TRBJ1-2, the V gene TRBV12-3 or TRBV12-4; D possibly corresponds to TRBD1 (5 bases). The CDR3 runs 13 residues. Trimming took 5 bases from V and 8 from J, leaving 15 bases between them. The CDR3, as DNA: TGTGCCAGCAGTCCCGGGGCCGGGAGGGGCTACACCTTC. It codes for CASSPGAGRGYTF.

This sequence joins TRBV19 and TRBJ2-2; D unresolved. Trimming removed 9 bases from V and 5 bases from J, with 16 bases in between. The V gene's germline CDR1 is LNHDA and CDR2 SQIVND (reference sequence). The length of the CDR3 is 14 residues. The chain's CDR3 is CASQIGPRTGELFF. The CDR3 DNA reads TGTGCCAGCCAAATCGGACCTCGGACCGGGGAGCTGTTTTTT.

The rearrangement uses TRBV7-9 and TRBJ2-3, with TRBD1 matching 9 bases. Looked up from germline, CDR1 is SEHNR and CDR2 is FQNEAQ (reference sequence). The CDR3 sequence is 17 residues long. Trimming at V came to 5 bases and at J to 0 bases, leaving 9 bases not matched to a gene. This CDR3 is CASSLAPDRGSTDTQYF. Written as DNA, the CDR3 is TGTGCCAGCAGCCTCGCCCCGGACAGGGGTAGCACAGATACGCAGTATTTT.

This clone was counted a few times. V and J are TRBV6-5 and TRBJ1-4, with TRBD1 identical over 8 bases. Germline CDR1 and CDR2: MNHEY and SVGAGI. This CDR3 is 15 amino acids long. Losses at the gene ends were 5 bases for V and 7 bases for J; bases not matched to a gene: 9. The CDR3: CASSKRTGWTEKLFF. DNA for the CDR3: TGTGCCAGCAGTAAACGGACAGGGTGGACTGAAAAACTGTTTTTT.

The chain has TRBV28 and TRBJ2-2; 9 bases are a match to TRBD1. The CDR3 sequence is 15 residues long. The germline CDR1 and CDR2 sequences are MDHEN and SYDVKM. V lost 7 bases, J lost 6 bases, and 9 bases stayed unmatched. The CDR3 DNA follows: TGTGCCAGCACTCCGGGACAGGGTAACGCCGGGGAGCTGTTTTTT. This gives the protein CASTPGQGNAGELFF.

This rearrangement joins TRBV7-2 to TRBJ2-1; 9 nucleotides line up with TRBD2. The germline gives CDR1 SGHTA, CDR2 FQGNSA. This CDR3 has 16 amino acids. V lost 4 bases to trimming and J lost 0 bases; unmatched junction nucleotides: 4. In DNA form, the CDR3 reads TGTGCCAGCAGCTCTAGTAGCGGGAGCTCCTACAATGAGCAGTTCTTC. As protein: CASSSSSGSSYNEQFF.

J is TRBJ1-2 and V is TRBV5-4; D gene uncertain. CDR1 SGHNT and CDR2 YYREEE come from the germline V gene (reference sequence). Trimming removed 0 bases at V and 8 bases at J, with 11 bases between. This CDR3 has 13 residues. The CDR3 is CASSLVAGSGYTF. As DNA, the CDR3 is TGTGCCAGCAGCTTGGTAGCGGGTTCCGGCTACACCTTC.

The chain combines TRBV28 with TRBJ2-5; D might be TRBD1 (6 bases). The ends were cut back, 2 bases at V and 2 bases at J, with 6 bases in the middle. Per germline, CDR1 MDHEN and CDR2 SYDVKM. This CDR3 is 13 amino acids long. CDR3 DNA sequence: TGTGCCAGCAGTTTACAGGGGCAAGAGACCCAGTACTTC. It yields the protein CASSLQGQETQYF.

The chain carries TRBV9 and TRBJ1-2; D ambiguous. The ends were cut back, 6 bases at V and 3 bases at J, with 9 bases in the middle. The germline V gene has CDR1 SGDLS and CDR2 YYNGEE. The length of the CDR3 is 12 residues. DNA for the CDR3: TGTGCCAGCACCTCCCGGCACTATGGCTACACCTTC. It is translated as CASTSRHYGYTF.

The chain is built from TRBV29-1 and TRBJ1-5, with D possibly being TRBD1 (6 bases). This CDR3 has 17 residues. The V end lost 2 bases, the J end lost 1 base, and 18 bases lay between the germline ends. Germline assignment: CDR1 SQVTM and CDR2 ANQGSEA. The CDR3 loop is CSVESRGPIGSNQPQHF. The DNA for the CDR3 is TGCAGCGTTGAAAGCAGGGGCCCCATCGGAAGCAATCAGCCCCAGCATTTT.

The table lists this clone with a few counts. The chain carries TRBV6-2 or TRBV6-3 and TRBJ2-7, with D uncertain. Germline-derived CDR1 and CDR2 are MNHEY and SVGEGT. The CDR3 is 11 residues long. The ends were cut back, 2 bases at V and 4 bases at J, with 3 bases in the middle. Here the CDR3 DNA reads TGTGCCAGCAGTTACACTTACGAGCAGTACTTC. Its translation is CASSYTYEQYF.

J is TRBJ1-3 and V is TRBV6-5, with a weak D call TRBD1 (6 bases). Between the trimmed V and J ends, which lost 4 bases and 0 bases, there was a span of 10 bases. The CDR3 loop spans 15 amino acids. CDR1 is MNHEY and CDR2 is SVGAGI in the germline V gene. The CDR3 DNA sequence: TGTGCCAGCAGTTCTACAGGGTCCTCTGGAAACACCATATATTTT. It codes for CASSSTGSSGNTIYF.

The rearrangement joins TRBV25-1 to TRBJ2-3; 7 positions agree with TRBD2. Trimming cost V 6 bases and J 4 bases; bases outside gene matches: 7. This CDR3 comprises 14 residues. CDR1 is MGHDK and CDR2 is SYGVNS in the germline V gene. CDR3 amino acids: CASRAGLFSDTQYF. Here the CDR3 DNA reads TGTGCCAGCAGGGCGGGACTATTCTCAGATACGCAGTATTTT.

This chain connects TRBV3-1 (or the pseudogene TRBV3-2) to TRBJ2-7, with 10 bases matching TRBD2. Per the germline V gene, CDR1 is LGHDT and CDR2 is YNNKEL (reference sequence). V gave up 1 base and J gave up 9 bases; unmatched junction bases: 6. This CDR3 region has 14 residues. The CDR3 region is CASSQGLAGARQYF. The CDR3 bases are TGTGCCAGCAGCCAAGGTCTAGCGGGGGCCCGGCAGTACTTC.

The chain recombines TRBV28 with TRBJ2-7; D is ambiguous. The CDR3 is 12 residues long. Germline assignment: CDR1 MDHEN and CDR2 SYDVKM. V was shortened by 10 bases and J by 2 bases, with 12 bases between the two germline ends. The CDR3 region is CATRGRTYEQYF. Written as DNA, the CDR3 is TGTGCCACCAGAGGCCGTACCTACGAGCAGTACTTC.